Listed below are T cell receptor beta chains from one sample, sequenced in a study of Ad26.COV2.S vaccination and SARS-CoV-2 variants. This table comes from immunoSEQ multiplex PCR, and its TCRdb copy is limited to in-frame clones, with some not included. The sample includes just over 350,000 clones, approximately 84% seen only once; the top ten take 3% to 4%. Source: peripheral blood, taken in a trial of Ad26.COV2.S vaccine versus placebo. The receptors originated from a person aged 18-60 years who received the Ad26.COV2.S COVID-19 vaccine or a placebo. CDR3s include the opening cysteine and the closing phenylalanine or tryptophan. A D gene is named only where the DNA matches it firmly. Rows may omit the clone size; those that give it use once, few, many or a size class.

V: TRBV20-1; size: .; J: TRBJ2-1; D: .; CDR3: CSANYGHEQFF; DNA: TGCAGTGCTAATTATGGGCATGAGCAGTTCTTC
V: TRBV20-1; size: once; J: TRBJ2-5; D: .; CDR3: CSASIGDRETQYF; DNA: TGCAGTGCTAGTATAGGGGACCGGGAGACCCAGTACTTC
V: TRBV6-4; size: .; J: TRBJ2-1; D: TRBD2; CDR3: CASSGTSYNEQFF; DNA: TGTGCCAGCAGTGGGACTAGCTACAATGAGCAGTTCTTC
V: TRBV2; size: few; J: TRBJ1-2; D: .; CDR3: CASSDLLSYGYTF; DNA: TGTGCCAGCAGTGATCTCCTCTCCTATGGCTACACCTTC
V: TRBV19; size: .; J: TRBJ2-7; D: TRBD1; CDR3: CASSPRRQGSHEQYF; DNA: TGTGCCAGTAGTCCCCGGAGACAGGGGTCTCACGAGCAGTACTTC
V: TRBV5-1; size: .; J: TRBJ2-3; D: .; CDR3: CASQSTARTDTQYF; DNA: TGCGCCAGCCAATCGACAGCCCGCACAGATACGCAGTATTTT
V: TRBV13; size: .; J: TRBJ2-7; D: .; CDR3: CASSSGATGGPYEQYF; DNA: TGTGCCAGCAGCTCCGGGGCGACCGGGGGACCCTACGAGCAGTACTTC
V: TRBV4-3; size: .; J: TRBJ2-3; D: TRBD2; CDR3: CASSQDKAGGDTQYF; DNA: TGCGCCAGCAGCCAAGATAAGGCCGGGGGGGATACGCAGTATTTT
V: TRBV27; size: .; J: TRBJ1-1; D: TRBD1; CDR3: CASSSRDSNTEAFF; DNA: TGTGCCAGCAGCTCCCGGGACAGCAACACTGAAGCTTTCTTT
V: TRBV4-1; size: .; J: TRBJ2-7; D: TRBD1; CDR3: CASSKPGQVTYEQYF; DNA: TGCGCCAGCAGCAAACCGGGACAGGTAACCTACGAGCAGTACTTC
V: TRBV19; size: .; J: TRBJ1-2; D: .; CDR3: CASRGGQSYGYTF; DNA: TGTGCCAGTAGGGGAGGACAGTCCTATGGCTACACCTTC
V: TRBV28; size: .; J: TRBJ1-5; D: .; CDR3: CASSENLDGNQPQHF; DNA: TGTGCCAGCAGCGAAAACCTGGACGGGAATCAGCCCCAGCATTTT
V: TRBV21-1; size: .; J: TRBJ2-5; D: .; CDR3: CASSKALQDRGLLPDRGTQYF; DNA: TGTGCCAGCAGCAAAGCGCTGCAGGACAGGGGGCTATTACCGGACCGGGGGACCCAGTACTTC
V: TRBV4-3; size: .; J: TRBJ2-3; D: TRBD1; CDR3: CASSPRDRRPDTQYF; DNA: TGCGCCAGCAGCCCGAGGGACAGGAGGCCAGATACGCAGTATTTT